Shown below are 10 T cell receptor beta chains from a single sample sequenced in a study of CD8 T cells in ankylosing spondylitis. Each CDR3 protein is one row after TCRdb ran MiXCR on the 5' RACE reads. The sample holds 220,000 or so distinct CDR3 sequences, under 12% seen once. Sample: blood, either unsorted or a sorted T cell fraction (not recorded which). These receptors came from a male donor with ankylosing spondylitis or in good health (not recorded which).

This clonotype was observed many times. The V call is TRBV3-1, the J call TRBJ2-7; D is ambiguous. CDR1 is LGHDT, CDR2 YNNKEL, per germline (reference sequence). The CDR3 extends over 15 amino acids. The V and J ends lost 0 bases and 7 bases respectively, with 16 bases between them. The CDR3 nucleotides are TGTGCCAGCAGCCAAGAAGGATACCTTTTGGATGAGCAGTACTTC. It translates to CASSQEGYLLDEQYF.

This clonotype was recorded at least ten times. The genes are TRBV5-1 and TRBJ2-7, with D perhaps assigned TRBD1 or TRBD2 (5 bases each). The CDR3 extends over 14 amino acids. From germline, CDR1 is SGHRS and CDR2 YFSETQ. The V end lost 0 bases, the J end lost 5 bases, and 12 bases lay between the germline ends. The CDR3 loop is CASSLEVGTDEQYF. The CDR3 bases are TGCGCCAGCAGCTTGGAAGTAGGGACGGACGAGCAGTACTTC.

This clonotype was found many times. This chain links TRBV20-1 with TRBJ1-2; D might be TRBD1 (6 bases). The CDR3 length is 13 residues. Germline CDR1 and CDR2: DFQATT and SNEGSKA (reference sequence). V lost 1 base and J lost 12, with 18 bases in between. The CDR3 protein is CSARAIPTGGNTF. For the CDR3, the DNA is TGCAGTGCTAGAGCCATACCGACCGGGGGCAACACCTTC.

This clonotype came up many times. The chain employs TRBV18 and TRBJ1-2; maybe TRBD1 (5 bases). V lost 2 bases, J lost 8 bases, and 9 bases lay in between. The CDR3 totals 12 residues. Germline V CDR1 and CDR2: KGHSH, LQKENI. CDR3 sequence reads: CASSPEGEGYTF. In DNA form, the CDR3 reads TGTGCCAGCTCACCAGAAGGGGAAGGCTACACCTTC. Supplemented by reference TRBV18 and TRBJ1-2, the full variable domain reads NAGVMQNPRHLVRRRGQEARLRCSPMKGHSHVYWYRQLPEEGLKFMVYLQKENIIDESGMPKERFSAEFPKEGPSILRIQQVVRGDSAAYFCASSPEGEGYTFGSGTRLTVV.

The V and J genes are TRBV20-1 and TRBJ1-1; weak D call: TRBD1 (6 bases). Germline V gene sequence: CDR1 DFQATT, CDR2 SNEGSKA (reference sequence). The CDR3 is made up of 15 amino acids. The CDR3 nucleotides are TGCAGCCCCAGGGGAGGTGTGGGCCTGAACACTGAAGCTTTCTTT. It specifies CSPRGGVGLNTEAFF.

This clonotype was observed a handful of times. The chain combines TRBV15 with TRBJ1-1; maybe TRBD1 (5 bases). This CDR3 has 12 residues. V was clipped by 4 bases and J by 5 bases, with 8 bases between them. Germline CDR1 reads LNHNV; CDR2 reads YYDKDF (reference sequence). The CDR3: CATSTGLTEAFF. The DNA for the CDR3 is TGTGCCACCAGCACAGGGTTAACTGAAGCTTTCTTT.

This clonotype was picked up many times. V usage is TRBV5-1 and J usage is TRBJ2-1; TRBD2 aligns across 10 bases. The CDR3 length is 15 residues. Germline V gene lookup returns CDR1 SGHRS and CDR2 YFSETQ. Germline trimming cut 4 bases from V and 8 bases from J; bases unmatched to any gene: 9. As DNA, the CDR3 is TGCGCCAGCAGCACACTAGCGGGGAGTGAGTATGAGCAGTTCTTC. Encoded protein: CASSTLAGSEYEQFF.

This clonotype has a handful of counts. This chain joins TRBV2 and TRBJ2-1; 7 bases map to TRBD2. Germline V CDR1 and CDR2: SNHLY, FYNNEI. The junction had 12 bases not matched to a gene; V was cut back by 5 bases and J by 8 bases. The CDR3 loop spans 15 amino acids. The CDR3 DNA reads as TGTGCCAGCAGTCCCCGAGGGGCGGGGGTCGATGAGCAGTTCTTC. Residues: CASSPRGAGVDEQFF.

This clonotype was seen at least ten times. The CDR3: CASTADSRANTEAFF. CDR3 DNA sequence: TGTGCCAGCACGGCAGACAGCCGGGCGAACACTGAAGCTTTCTTT. This chain uses TRBV2 with TRBJ1-1, with D perhaps matching TRBD1 (5 bases). The CDR3 is 15 residues long. Germline CDR1 SNHLY, CDR2 FYNNEI. V was clipped by 7 bases and J by 1 base, with 16 bases between them. Combining the CDR3 with reference TRBV2 and TRBJ1-1 gives the whole variable domain EPEVTQTPSHQVTQMGQEVILRCVPISNHLYFYWYRQILGQKVEFLVSFYNNEISEKSEIFDDQFSVERPDGSNFTLKIRSTKLEDSAMYFCASTADSRANTEAFFGQGTRLTVV.

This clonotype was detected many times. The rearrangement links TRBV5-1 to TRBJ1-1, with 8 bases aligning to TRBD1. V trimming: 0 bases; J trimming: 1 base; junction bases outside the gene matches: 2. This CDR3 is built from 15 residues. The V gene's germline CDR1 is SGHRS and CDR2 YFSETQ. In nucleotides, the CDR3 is TGCGCCAGCAGCTTGGGACAGGGGAGGAACACTGAAGCTTTCTTT. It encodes CASSLGQGRNTEAFF.